Following are 9 T cell receptor beta chains from one sample sequenced in a study of PD-1 blockade in classical Hodgkin lymphoma. Specified time point: cycle 4 day 1 (C4D1), after less than seven weeks of nivolumab. No patient escaped relapse after autologous stem cell transplantation, and brentuximab vedotin exposure varied. Purified CD4+ T cells were obtained from thawed PBMCs through magnetic negative selection. Profiled with immunoSEQ multiplex PCR; TCRdb holds only in-frame clones, not every one. The data show about 25,000 clones, 65% to 90% seen once. Sequenced here: CD4+ T cells from blood, sampled before the fourth cycle of nivolumab. Every receptor here comes from a human donor with classical Hodgkin lymphoma.

The chain has TRBV7-8 and TRBJ1-2; TRBD1 matches at 7 bases. CDR3 length equals 14 residues. Germline trimming cut 5 bases from V and 7 bases from J; bases unmatched to any gene: 10. Looked up from germline, CDR1 is SGHVS and CDR2 is FQNEAQ. The DNA for the CDR3 is TGTGCCAGCAGCCTCCGACAGGGAGAGAGTGGCTACACCTTC. Translating it yields CASSLRQGESGYTF.

The rearrangement uses TRBV6-5 and TRBJ1-4; no reliable D call. Trimming removed 1 base at V and 0 bases at J, with 9 bases between. This CDR3 is 16 amino acids long. Germline assignment: CDR1 MNHEY and CDR2 SVGAGI. The CDR3: CASSYFSGTTNEKLFF. As DNA, the CDR3 is TGTGCCAGCAGTTACTTTTCCGGAACAACTAATGAAAAACTGTTTTTT.

The gene calls are TRBV6-5 and TRBJ1-1, with D possibly TRBD1 on 6 matching bases. V shed 4 bases and J shed 2 bases, with 8 bases lying between them. The length of the CDR3 is 13 residues. Per the germline V gene, CDR1 is MNHEY and CDR2 is SVGAGI. CDR3 coding DNA: TGTGCCAGCAGTTTCGGGGGCAACACTGAAGCTTTCTTT. Its translation is CASSFGGNTEAFF.

This chain uses TRBV19 with TRBJ2-1; 7 bases line up with TRBD2. This CDR3 is built from 14 residues. V gave up 10 bases and J gave up 6 bases; unmatched junction bases: 12. From germline, CDR1 is LNHDA and CDR2 SQIVND (reference sequence). CDR3 amino acids: CATIPGTISNEQFF. The CDR3 DNA sequence: TGTGCCACTATCCCCGGGACTATATCCAATGAGCAGTTCTTC. Using reference TRBV19 and TRBJ2-1 for the parts outside the CDR3, the full variable domain is DGGITQSPKYLFRKEGQNVTLSCEQNLNHDAMYWYRQDPGQGLRLIYYSQIVNDFQKGDIAEGYSVSREKKESFPLTVTSAQKNPTAFYLCATIPGTISNEQFFGPGTRLTVL.

The chain carries TRBV2 and TRBJ2-6; D call uncertain. With 4 bases removed from V and 4 bases from J, the gap between germline ends came to 8 bases. Germline loops: CDR1 SNHLY, CDR2 FYNNEI. This CDR3 is 14 amino acids long. CDR3 DNA sequence: TGTGCCAGCAGTGGCCGGGCCGGGGCCAACGTCCTGACTTTC. Translated, it gives CASSGRAGANVLTF.

This rearrangement joins TRBV18 to TRBJ2-1, with D perhaps TRBD1 (5 bases). Trimming shortened V by 7 bases and J by 1 base, and 14 bases separated the two germline ends. This CDR3 spans 15 amino acids. Per germline, CDR1 KGHSH and CDR2 LQKENI. Here the CDR3 reads CASLSLGESYNEQFF. The DNA for the CDR3 is TGTGCCAGCTTATCTCTAGGGGAATCCTACAATGAGCAGTTCTTC.

V and J are TRBV6-5 and TRBJ1-2, with 7 bases identical to TRBD1. V trimming: 0 bases; J trimming: 4 bases; junction bases outside the gene matches: 8. The CDR3 loop spans 16 amino acids. Germline assignment: CDR1 MNHEY and CDR2 SVGAGI. In DNA form, the CDR3 reads TGTGCCAGCAGTTACTCCCTCCAGGGGGACAGCTATGGCTACACCTTC. Its translation is CASSYSLQGDSYGYTF.

The chain links TRBV19 to TRBJ1-2; D gene unclear. CDR3 size: 13 residues. Trimming cost V 6 bases and J 4 bases, with 12 bases left between them. CDR1 and CDR2 (germline): LNHDA, SQIVND (reference sequence). CDR3 sequence reads: CASRERAGYGYTF. The DNA for the CDR3 is TGTGCCAGTAGAGAGAGAGCGGGCTATGGCTACACCTTC.

The V and J genes are TRBV6-4 and TRBJ2-2; D gene uncertain. CDR1 is MRHNA, CDR2 SNTAGT, per germline. Trimming pared 5 bases from V and 0 bases from J, leaving 1 base between. This CDR3 contains 12 residues. The CDR3: CASSTNTGELFF. DNA for the CDR3: TGTGCCAGCAGTACGAACACCGGGGAGCTGTTTTTT.